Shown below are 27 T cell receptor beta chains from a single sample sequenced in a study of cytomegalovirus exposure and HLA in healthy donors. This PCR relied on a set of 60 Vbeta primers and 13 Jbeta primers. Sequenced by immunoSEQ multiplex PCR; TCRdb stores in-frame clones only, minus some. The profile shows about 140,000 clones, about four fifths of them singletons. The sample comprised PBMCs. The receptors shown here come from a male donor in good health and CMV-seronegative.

The CDR3 region is CAWSVPSNYEQYF. CDR3 in DNA: TGTGCCTGGAGTGTTCCGAGCAACTACGAGCAGTACTTC. The chain employs TRBV30 and TRBJ2-7; D is unresolved. CDR1 and CDR2 from the germline V gene are GTSNPN and SVGIG (reference sequence). The CDR3 loop spans 13 amino acids. V lost 0 bases to trimming and J lost 3 bases, with 9 bases between them. The full variable domain, completed using reference TRBV30 and TRBJ2-7, is SQTIHQWPATLVQPVGSPLSLECTVEGTSNPNLYWYRQAAGRGLQLLFYSVGIGQISSEVPQNLSASRPQDRQFILSSKKLLLSDSGFYLCAWSVPSNYEQYFGPGTRLTVT.

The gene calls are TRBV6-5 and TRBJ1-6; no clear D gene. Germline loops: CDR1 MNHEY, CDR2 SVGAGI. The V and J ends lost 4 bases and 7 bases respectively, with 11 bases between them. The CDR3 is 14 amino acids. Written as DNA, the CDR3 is TGTGCCAGCAGTTTCCAGGTGGGCAATTCACCCCTCCACTTT. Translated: CASSFQVGNSPLHF.

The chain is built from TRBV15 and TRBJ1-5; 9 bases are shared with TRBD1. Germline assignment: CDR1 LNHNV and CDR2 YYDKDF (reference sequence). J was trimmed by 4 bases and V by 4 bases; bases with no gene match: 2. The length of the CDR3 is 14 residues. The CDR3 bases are TGTGCCACCAGCACGGACAGGGGAAATCAGCCCCAGCATTTT. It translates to CATSTDRGNQPQHF. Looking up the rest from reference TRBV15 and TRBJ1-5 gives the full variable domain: DAMVIQNPRYQVTQFGKPVTLSCSQTLNHNVMYWYQQKSSQAPKLLFHYYDKDFNNEADTPDNFQSRRPNTSFCFLDIRSPGLGDTAMYLCATSTDRGNQPQHFGDGTRLSIL.

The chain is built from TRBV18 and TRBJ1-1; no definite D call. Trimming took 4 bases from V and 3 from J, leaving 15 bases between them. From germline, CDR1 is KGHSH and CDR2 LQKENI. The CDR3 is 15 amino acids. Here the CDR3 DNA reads TGTGCCAGCTCACTTTCATCCGGGAAGGACACTGAAGCTTTCTTT. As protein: CASSLSSGKDTEAFF. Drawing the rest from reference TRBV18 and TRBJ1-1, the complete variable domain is NAGVMQNPRHLVRRRGQEARLRCSPMKGHSHVYWYRQLPEEGLKFMVYLQKENIIDESGMPKERFSAEFPKEGPSILRIQQVVRGDSAAYFCASSLSSGKDTEAFFGQGTRLTVV.

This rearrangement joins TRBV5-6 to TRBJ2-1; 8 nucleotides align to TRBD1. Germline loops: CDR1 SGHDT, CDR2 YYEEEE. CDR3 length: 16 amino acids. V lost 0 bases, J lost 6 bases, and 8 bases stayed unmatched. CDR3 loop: CASSLVRAGGLNEQFF. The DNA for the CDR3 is TGTGCCAGCAGCTTGGTGCGGGCAGGGGGCCTCAATGAGCAGTTCTTC.

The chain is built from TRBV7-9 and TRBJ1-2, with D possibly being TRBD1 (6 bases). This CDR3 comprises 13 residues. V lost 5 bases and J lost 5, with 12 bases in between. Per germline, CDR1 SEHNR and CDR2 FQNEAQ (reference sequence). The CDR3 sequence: CASSAPGEYGYTF. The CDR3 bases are TGTGCCAGCAGCGCGCCAGGGGAGTATGGCTACACCTTC.

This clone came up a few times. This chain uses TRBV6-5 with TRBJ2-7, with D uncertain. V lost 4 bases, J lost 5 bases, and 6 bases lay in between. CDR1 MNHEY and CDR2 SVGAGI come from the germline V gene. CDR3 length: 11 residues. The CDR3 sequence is CASSWLDEQYF. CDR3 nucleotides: TGTGCCAGCAGTTGGCTGGACGAGCAGTACTTC.

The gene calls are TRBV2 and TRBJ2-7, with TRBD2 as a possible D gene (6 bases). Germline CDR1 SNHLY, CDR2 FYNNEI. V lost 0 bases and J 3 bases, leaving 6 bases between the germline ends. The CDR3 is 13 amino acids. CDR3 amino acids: CASSEAEGYEQYF. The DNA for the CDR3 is TGTGCCAGCAGTGAAGCGGAGGGCTACGAGCAGTACTTC. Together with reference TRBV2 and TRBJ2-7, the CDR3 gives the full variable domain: EPEVTQTPSHQVTQMGQEVILRCVPISNHLYFYWYRQILGQKVEFLVSFYNNEISEKSEIFDDQFSVERPDGSNFTLKIRSTKLEDSAMYFCASSEAEGYEQYFGPGTRLTVT.

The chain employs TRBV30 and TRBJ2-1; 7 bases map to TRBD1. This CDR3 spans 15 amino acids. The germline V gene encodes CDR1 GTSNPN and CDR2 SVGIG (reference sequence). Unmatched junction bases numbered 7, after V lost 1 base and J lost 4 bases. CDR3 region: CAWSEGTETYNEQFF. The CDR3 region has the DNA TGTGCCTGGAGTGAGGGGACAGAAACTTACAATGAGCAGTTCTTC.

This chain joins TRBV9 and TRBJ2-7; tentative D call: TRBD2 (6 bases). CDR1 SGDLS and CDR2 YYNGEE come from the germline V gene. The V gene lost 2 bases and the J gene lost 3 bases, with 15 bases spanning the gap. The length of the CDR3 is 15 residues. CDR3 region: CASSVAQGGYYEQYF. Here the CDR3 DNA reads TGTGCCAGCAGCGTCGCCCAGGGAGGCTACTACGAGCAGTACTTC.

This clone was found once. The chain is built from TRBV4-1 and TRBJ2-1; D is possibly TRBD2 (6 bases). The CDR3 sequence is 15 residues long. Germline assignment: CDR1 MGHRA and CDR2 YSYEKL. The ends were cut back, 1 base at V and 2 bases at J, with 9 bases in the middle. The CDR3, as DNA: TGCGCCAGCAGCCAAGCGGGAGAGACCTACAATGAGCAGTTCTTC. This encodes CASSQAGETYNEQFF.

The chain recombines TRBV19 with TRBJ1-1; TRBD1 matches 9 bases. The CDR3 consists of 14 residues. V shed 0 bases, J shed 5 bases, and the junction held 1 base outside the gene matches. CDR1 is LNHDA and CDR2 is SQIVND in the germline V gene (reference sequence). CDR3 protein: CASSIEQGATEAFF. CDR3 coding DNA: TGTGCCAGTAGTATAGAACAGGGGGCGACTGAAGCTTTCTTT.

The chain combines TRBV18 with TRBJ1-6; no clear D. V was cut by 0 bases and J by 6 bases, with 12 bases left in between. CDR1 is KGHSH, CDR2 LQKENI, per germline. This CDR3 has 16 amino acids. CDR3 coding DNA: TGTGCCAGCTCACCACCGTCGCAGGATGCTAATTCACCCCTCCACTTT. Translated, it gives CASSPPSQDANSPLHF.

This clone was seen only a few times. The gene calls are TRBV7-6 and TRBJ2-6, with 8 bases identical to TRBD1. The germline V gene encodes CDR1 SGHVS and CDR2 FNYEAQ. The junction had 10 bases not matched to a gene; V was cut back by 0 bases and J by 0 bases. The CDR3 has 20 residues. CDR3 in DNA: TGTGCCAGCAGCTTAGCGAGAACCGGGACAGGCTTCTCTGGGGCCAACGTCCTGACTTTC. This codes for CASSLARTGTGFSGANVLTF.

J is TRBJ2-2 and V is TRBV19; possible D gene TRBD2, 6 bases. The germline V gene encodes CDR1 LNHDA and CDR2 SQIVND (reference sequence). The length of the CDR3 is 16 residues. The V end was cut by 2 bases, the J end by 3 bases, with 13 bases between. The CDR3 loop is CASSISTGTHTGELFF. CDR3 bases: TGTGCCAGTAGTATATCTACGGGGACTCACACCGGGGAGCTGTTTTTT.

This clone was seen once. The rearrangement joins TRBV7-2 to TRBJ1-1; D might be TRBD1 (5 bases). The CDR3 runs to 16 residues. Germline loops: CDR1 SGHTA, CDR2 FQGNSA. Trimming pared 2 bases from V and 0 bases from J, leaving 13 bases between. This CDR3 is CASSLIGRGMNTEAFF. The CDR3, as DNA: TGTGCCAGCAGCTTAATCGGCCGGGGGATGAACACTGAAGCTTTCTTT.

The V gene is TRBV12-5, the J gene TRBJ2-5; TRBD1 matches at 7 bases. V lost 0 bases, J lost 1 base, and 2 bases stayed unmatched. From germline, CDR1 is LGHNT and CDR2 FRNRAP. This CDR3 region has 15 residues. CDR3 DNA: TGTGCTAGTGGTTTGGTCCCAGGGGGCCAAGAGACCCAGTACTTC. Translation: CASGLVPGGQETQYF.

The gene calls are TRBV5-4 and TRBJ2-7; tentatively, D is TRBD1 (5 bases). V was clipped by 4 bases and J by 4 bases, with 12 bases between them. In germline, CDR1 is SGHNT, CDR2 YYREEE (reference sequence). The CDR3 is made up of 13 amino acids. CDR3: CASSPKGRYEQYF. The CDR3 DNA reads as TGTGCCAGCAGCCCAAAGGGGCGGTACGAGCAGTACTTC. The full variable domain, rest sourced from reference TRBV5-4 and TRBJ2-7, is ETGVTQSPTHLIKTRGQQVTLRCSSQSGHNTVSWYQQALGQGPQFIFQYYREEENGRGNFPPRFSGLQFPNYSSELNVNALELDDSALYLCASSPKGRYEQYFGPGTRLTVT.

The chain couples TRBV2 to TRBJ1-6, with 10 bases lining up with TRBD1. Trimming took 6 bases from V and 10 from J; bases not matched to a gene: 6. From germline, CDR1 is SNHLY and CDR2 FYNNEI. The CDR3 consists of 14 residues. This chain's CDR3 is CASRLPGQGSPLHF. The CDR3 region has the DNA TGTGCCAGCAGATTGCCGGGACAGGGGTCACCCCTCCACTTT.

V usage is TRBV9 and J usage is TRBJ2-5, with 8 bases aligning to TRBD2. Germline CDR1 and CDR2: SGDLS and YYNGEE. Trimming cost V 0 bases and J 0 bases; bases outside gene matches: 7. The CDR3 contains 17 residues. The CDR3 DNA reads TGTGCCAGCAGCGTAGCAACGAGCGGGGGAAACCAAGAGACCCAGTACTTC. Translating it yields CASSVATSGGNQETQYF.

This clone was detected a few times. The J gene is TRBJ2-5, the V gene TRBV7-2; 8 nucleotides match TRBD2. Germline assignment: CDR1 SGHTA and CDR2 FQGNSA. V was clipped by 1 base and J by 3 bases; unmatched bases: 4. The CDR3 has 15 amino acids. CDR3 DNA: TGTGCCAGCAGCTTAGAAATGGGACTAGAAGAGACCCAGTACTTC. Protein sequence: CASSLEMGLEETQYF.

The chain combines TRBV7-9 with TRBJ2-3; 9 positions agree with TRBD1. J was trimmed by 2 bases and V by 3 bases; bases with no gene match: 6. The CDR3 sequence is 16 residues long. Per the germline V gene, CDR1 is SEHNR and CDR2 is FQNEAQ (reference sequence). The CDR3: CASSFWTGEYTDTQYF. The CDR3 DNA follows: TGTGCCAGCAGCTTTTGGACAGGGGAGTACACAGATACGCAGTATTTT.

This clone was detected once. CDR3 nucleotide sequence: TGTGCCAGCAGCGTAGTTGCGGGGGGCTATGGCTACACCTTC. It translates to CASSVVAGGYGYTF. The chain employs TRBV9 and TRBJ1-2; possible D gene TRBD1, 5 bases. The V end lost 0 bases, the J end lost 4 bases, and 10 bases lay between the germline ends. This CDR3 comprises 14 residues. Germline V CDR1 and CDR2: SGDLS, YYNGEE. Full variable domain (rest looked up from reference TRBV9 and TRBJ1-2): DSGVTQTPKHLITATGQRVTLRCSPRSGDLSVYWYQQSLDQGLQFLIQYYNGEERAKGNILERFSAQQFPDLHSELNLSSLELGDSALYFCASSVVAGGYGYTFGSGTRLTVV.

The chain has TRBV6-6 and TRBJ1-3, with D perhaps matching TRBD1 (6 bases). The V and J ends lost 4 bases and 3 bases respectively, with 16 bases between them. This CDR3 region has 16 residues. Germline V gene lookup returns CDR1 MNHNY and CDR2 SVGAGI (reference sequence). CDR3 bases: TGTGCCAGCAGTTCCCAAGCTGGGGGCGTTGGAAACACCATATATTTT. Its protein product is CASSSQAGGVGNTIYF.

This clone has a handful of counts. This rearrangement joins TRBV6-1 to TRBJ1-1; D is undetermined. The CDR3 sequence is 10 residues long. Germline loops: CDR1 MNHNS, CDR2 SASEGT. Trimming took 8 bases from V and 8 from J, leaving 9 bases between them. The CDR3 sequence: CASRNREAFF. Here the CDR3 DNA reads TGTGCCAGCCGGAACAGAGAAGCTTTCTTT.

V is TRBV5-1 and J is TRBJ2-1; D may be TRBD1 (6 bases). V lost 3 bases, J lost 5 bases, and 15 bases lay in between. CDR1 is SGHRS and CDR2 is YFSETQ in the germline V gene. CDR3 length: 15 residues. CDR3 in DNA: TGCGCCAGCAGCTCCGATACAGGGTCGGACAATGAGCAGTTCTTC. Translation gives CASSSDTGSDNEQFF.

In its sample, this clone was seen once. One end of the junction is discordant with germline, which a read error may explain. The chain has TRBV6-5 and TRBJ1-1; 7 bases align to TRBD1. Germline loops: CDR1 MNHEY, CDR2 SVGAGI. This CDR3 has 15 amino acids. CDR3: CASSYSPRGYTEASF. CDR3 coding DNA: TGTGCCAGCAGTTACTCGCCCAGGGGGTACACTGAAGCTTCCTTT.